A few counts support the clone carrying this T cell receptor beta chain. Its antigen remains unidentified. The data derive from a study of a mutant IDH1 vaccine in newly diagnosed glioma. Study in general: Once 4-6 weeks had passed after radiotherapy alone, vaccination started, or it started with temozolomide cycles. Of the patients given treatment, around 60% were male and about 40% were female, and a mean age of around 41 years was recorded. Therapy received beforehand was radiotherapy, temozolomide, or both, with most patients given both.

Assay: immunoSEQ multiplex PCR; the TCRdb copy retains only in-frame clones and omits some. In the table there are under 85,000 clones, 85% to 90% of which are singletons. As to time point: week 23, last vaccination. Vaccine doses each comprised 300 ug of mutant IDH1 20-mer peptide, with topical imiquimod. New WHO grade 3 or 4 astrocytomas that were IDH1-mutant and ATRX-lost occurred in the donors. Germline loops: CDR1 SGHRS, CDR2 YFSETQ. This CDR3 has 14 residues. V lost 0 bases and J lost 5; bases outside the gene matches: 1. The sequence was collected from a woman in her fifties or sixties with glioma. Sequenced material: PBMCs, taken from a glioma patient whose treatment included an IDH1 peptide vaccine. The rearrangement joins TRBV5-1 to TRBJ1-1, with 10 bases fitting TRBD1. DNA of the CDR3: TGCGCCAGCAGCTTGGGGACAGGGGGGACTGAAGCTTTCTTT. Amino acid sequence: CASSLGTGGTEAFF. Variable domain in full (rest from reference TRBV5-1 and TRBJ1-1): KAGVTQTPRYLIKTRGQQVTLSCSPISGHRSVSWYQQTPGQGLQFLFEYFSETQRNKGNFPGRFSGRQFSNSRSEMNVSTLELGDSALYLCASSLGTGGTEAFFGQGTRLTVV.